Shown below are 17 T cell receptor beta chains from a single sample sequenced in a study of T cell changes during pregnancy in multiple sclerosis. Only in-frame clones appear in the TCRdb table, and some are missing; sequencing was by immunoSEQ multiplex PCR. The sample shows about 76,000 clones, about 93% of them seen only once. The material sequenced was peripheral blood, taken in the first trimester of pregnancy. The receptors were sampled from a female donor in good health, enrolled as a control in a pregnancy study.

V usage is TRBV7-6 and J usage is TRBJ1-4; D is possibly TRBD1 (5 bases). Germline CDR1 is SGHVS and CDR2 is FNYEAQ. The length of the CDR3 is 15 residues. V lost 6 bases, J lost 7 bases, and 18 bases lay in between. The CDR3 bases are TGTGCCAGCAGTTCAGGGTCCTACGTTGGTGAAAAACTGTTTTTT. Protein: CASSSGSYVGEKLFF.

The chain recombines TRBV28 with TRBJ1-1; D is uncertain. The CDR3 runs to 12 residues. Deletions cut 4 bases from V and 0 bases from J, with 3 bases between. Germline V gives CDR1 MDHEN, CDR2 SYDVKM. DNA for the CDR3: TGTGCCAGCAGTTCCGTGAACACTGAAGCTTTCTTT. Its protein is CASSSVNTEAFF.

The V and J genes are TRBV27 and TRBJ2-2, with D unresolved. This CDR3 has 13 residues. Germline-derived CDR1 and CDR2 are MNHEY and SMNVEV (reference sequence). V was pared by 5 bases and J by 1 base, with 5 bases between. The CDR3, as DNA: TGTGCCAGCAGTCATGTGAACACCGGGGAGCTGTTTTTT. Translation gives CASSHVNTGELFF.

The chain combines TRBV2 with TRBJ2-7, with TRBD1 matching over 8 bases. This CDR3 region has 14 residues. Germline CDR1 and CDR2: SNHLY and FYNNEI. The ends lost 6 bases at V and 6 bases at J; junction bases unmatched: 10. For the CDR3, the DNA is TGTGCCAGCAGCCTACAGGGGGAGTTGGCCGAGCAGTACTTC. It translates to CASSLQGELAEQYF. Full variable domain (rest looked up from reference TRBV2 and TRBJ2-7): EPEVTQTPSHQVTQMGQEVILRCVPISNHLYFYWYRQILGQKVEFLVSFYNNEISEKSEIFDDQFSVERPDGSNFTLKIRSTKLEDSAMYFCASSLQGELAEQYFGPGTRLTVT.

The rearrangement joins TRBV7-4 to TRBJ2-3; D gene uncertain. CDR1 and CDR2 from the germline V gene are SGHVT and SQSDAQ. The V end was cut by 6 bases, the J end by 1 base, with 17 bases between. The CDR3 extends over 16 amino acids. The CDR3 DNA is TGTGCCAGCAGTTTCAAAGCCAATTTCGGCACAGATACGCAGTATTTT. It encodes CASSFKANFGTDTQYF.

The rearrangement uses TRBV29-1 and TRBJ2-1, with D perhaps matching TRBD2 (5 bases). Deletions cut 4 bases from V and 7 bases from J, with 14 bases between. This CDR3 contains 13 residues. Germline-derived CDR1 and CDR2 are SQVTM and ANQGSEA. CDR3 in amino acids: CSVAAAGLNEQFF. CDR3 bases: TGCAGCGTTGCGGCTGCGGGTCTTAATGAGCAGTTCTTC.

The V call is TRBV6-5, the J call TRBJ2-5; a possible D gene is TRBD2 (6 bases). Trimming removed 2 bases from V and 1 base from J, with 11 bases in between. There are 15 residues in the CDR3. Germline V gene lookup returns CDR1 MNHEY and CDR2 SVGAGI. The DNA of the CDR3 is TGTGCCAGCAGTTACCAGCCGACTAGCCAAGAGACCCAGTACTTC. This encodes CASSYQPTSQETQYF.

The chain recombines TRBV30 with TRBJ2-7; 12 bases agree with TRBD1. Germline V lookup: CDR1 GTSNPN, CDR2 SVGIG (reference sequence). V trimming: 3 bases; J trimming: 4 bases; junction bases outside the gene matches: 10. The CDR3 covers 16 residues. The CDR3 DNA reads as TGTGCCTGGAGCAAATCCTGGGGACAGGGGGCTTACGAGCAGTACTTC. Residues: CAWSKSWGQGAYEQYF.

CDR3 in DNA: TGTGCCAGGAGGAGGCGTTCCGGCGAGCAGTACTTC. Amino acid sequence: CARRRRSGEQYF. The chain links TRBV11-2 to TRBJ2-7, with D maybe TRBD2 (5 bases). Germline V gene data show CDR1 as SGHAT and CDR2 as FQNNGV. The CDR3 covers 12 residues. Trimming removed 9 bases from V and 6 bases from J, with 15 bases in between.

The chain employs TRBV7-2 and TRBJ1-2, with TRBD1 as a possible D gene (6 bases). The CDR3 runs 14 residues. Looked up from germline, CDR1 is SGHTA and CDR2 is FQGNSA. Deletions cut 5 bases from V and 6 bases from J, with 16 bases between. The CDR3 spells CASSQAPRGHGYTF. The CDR3 DNA reads as TGTGCCAGCAGCCAGGCCCCCAGGGGACATGGCTACACCTTC.

This chain uses TRBV4-1 with TRBJ2-7; weak D call: TRBD1 (6 bases). Per germline, CDR1 MGHRA and CDR2 YSYEKL. V was pared by 1 base and J by 7 bases, with 17 bases between. The CDR3 contains 15 residues. The CDR3 loop reads CASSQVETGQKEQYF. CDR3 DNA: TGCGCCAGCAGCCAAGTTGAAACAGGGCAGAAGGAGCAGTACTTC.

This chain links TRBV5-1 with TRBJ2-5; D is undetermined. The V end was cut by 3 bases, the J end by 1 base, with 7 bases between. This CDR3 is 13 amino acids long. The germline gives CDR1 SGHRS, CDR2 YFSETQ. The CDR3 DNA sequence: TGCGCCAGCAGCTCGAGTCCCCAAGAGACCCAGTACTTC. The encoded protein is CASSSSPQETQYF. Using reference TRBV5-1 and TRBJ2-5 for the parts outside the CDR3, the full variable domain is KAGVTQTPRYLIKTRGQQVTLSCSPISGHRSVSWYQQTPGQGLQFLFEYFSETQRNKGNFPGRFSGRQFSNSRSEMNVSTLELGDSALYLCASSSSPQETQYFGPGTRLLVL.

This chain joins TRBV7-9 and TRBJ2-5; 8 bases map to TRBD2. The CDR3 runs to 14 residues. CDR1 SEHNR and CDR2 FQNEAQ come from the germline V gene (reference sequence). J lost 2 bases, V lost 4 bases, and 3 bases had no gene match. The CDR3 nucleotides read TGTGCCAGCAGCTCAGGGACTAGACAAGAGACCCAGTACTTC. It is translated as CASSSGTRQETQYF.

The rearrangement uses TRBV5-1 and TRBJ2-5; D is perhaps TRBD2 (5 bases). Trimming shortened V by 2 bases and J by 4 bases, and 12 bases separated the two germline ends. The CDR3 runs to 14 residues. The germline CDR1 and CDR2 sequences are SGHRS and YFSETQ. The CDR3, as DNA: TGCGCCAGCAGCTTTTTTAGCGAGAGAGAGACCCAGTACTTC. This sequence encodes CASSFFSERETQYF.

The chain links TRBV9 to TRBJ1-4, with 7 nucleotides matching TRBD1. The germline CDR1 and CDR2 sequences are SGDLS and YYNGEE. J was trimmed by 5 bases and V by 3 bases; bases with no gene match: 10. This CDR3 has 16 residues. This CDR3 is CASSDHTGERNEKLFF. In DNA, the CDR3 is TGTGCCAGCAGCGACCACACAGGGGAGCGGAATGAAAAACTGTTTTTT.

In its sample, this clone was seen once. V and J are TRBV27 and TRBJ2-1; 10 nucleotides align to TRBD1. Germline V gene data show CDR1 as MNHEY and CDR2 as SMNVEV (reference sequence). The V and J ends lost 5 bases and 9 bases, in that order; junction bases with no gene match: 7. CDR3 length: 14 residues. The CDR3 DNA is TGTGCCAGCAGTCTCCGACAGGGGGCAGGTGAGCAGTTCTTC. As protein: CASSLRQGAGEQFF.

This clone has a handful of counts. V and J are TRBV30 and TRBJ2-1; D is undetermined. V lost 2 bases and J lost 9, with 8 bases in between. The CDR3 length is 11 residues. Germline lookup yields CDR1 GTSNPN and CDR2 SVGIG (reference sequence). CDR3 sequence reads: CAWSYVGEQFF. CDR3 nucleotide sequence: TGTGCCTGGAGTTACGTCGGTGAGCAGTTCTTC.